The next 2 T cell receptor beta chains were all read from a single sample in a study of PD-L1 blockade in urothelial cancer. Sequenced by immunoSEQ multiplex PCR; TCRdb stores in-frame clones only, minus some. The sample gives some 40,000 clones, roughly 80% of which show up once; under 12% is in the top ten. The time point denotes: peripheral blood 6 weeks after treatment start. Sequencing used PBMCs, obtained around atezolizumab (anti-PD-L1) treatment. These receptors all come from a man aged 40-49 years with urothelial cancer.

The chain has TRBV5-7 and TRBJ2-3; D is possibly TRBD2 (6 bases). TRBV5-7 is an ORF; its function is uncertain. Trimming shortened V by 1 base and J by 4 bases, and 19 bases separated the two germline ends. The CDR3 is 17 amino acids. The CDR3 spells CASSLSRLRRGPDTQYF. The CDR3, as DNA: TGTGCCAGCAGCTTGTCTCGCCTTAGGCGGGGACCAGATACGCAGTATTTT.

This sequence joins TRBV7-3 and TRBJ2-5; tentative D call: TRBD1 (5 bases). Germline V gene data show CDR1 as SGHTA and CDR2 as FQGTGA. The V and J ends lost 2 bases and 5 bases respectively, with 12 bases between them. CDR3 size: 14 residues. The CDR3, as DNA: TGTGCCAGCAGCTTAGGTGGTTCAGGGGAGACCCAGTACTTC. It yields the protein CASSLGGSGETQYF.